Below, 24 T cell receptor beta chains from the same sample are listed, as sequenced in a study of response to subunit inactivated influenza vaccine. MiXCR was run by TCRdb on the RT-PCR reads, yielding one entry per CDR3 protein. Found here are a few hundred thousand distinct CDR3 sequences, about 15% of them singletons; the top ten hold around 10%. Source: PBMCs from blood, taken 11 to 12 days after vaccination. These receptors were taken from a man aged 50 to 59 who received an inactivated influenza vaccine.

This clonotype was recorded a few times. This chain joins TRBV4-2 and TRBJ1-2, with D hard to call. The CDR3 extends over 13 amino acids. Trimming left V 0 bases short and J 4 bases short, with 6 bases between. The V gene's germline CDR1 is LGHNA and CDR2 YNFKEQ. CDR3 DNA: TGTGCCAGCAGCCAAGAGCCCGGCTATGGCTACACCTTC. This encodes CASSQEPGYGYTF.

This clonotype was recorded a few times. This chain uses TRBV20-1 with TRBJ2-7; D uncertain. The germline V gene has CDR1 DFQATT and CDR2 SNEGSKA (reference sequence). The V end was cut by 4 bases, the J end by 9 bases, with 31 bases between. The CDR3 spans 17 residues. The CDR3, as DNA: TGCAGTGCTATAAGGCAGACGCGCTATCCCCTACGAGGTGGGCAGTACTTC. Translated, it gives CSAIRQTRYPLRGGQYF.

The chain is built from TRBV5-1 and TRBJ1-2; 9 bases line up with TRBD1. Germline assignment: CDR1 SGHRS and CDR2 YFSETQ. J was trimmed by 4 bases and V by 0 bases; bases with no gene match: 10. There are 17 residues in the CDR3. This chain's CDR3 is CASSLDTGGLLSYGYTF. The CDR3 nucleotides are TGCGCCAGCAGCTTGGATACAGGGGGCCTATTGAGCTATGGCTACACCTTC.

This clonotype was recorded a few times. This CDR3 is CAKGPGTNFTEAFF. CDR3 nucleotide sequence: TGTGCCAAGGGCCCAGGGACAAATTTCACTGAAGCTTTCTTT. V gene TRBV11-3 combines with J gene TRBJ1-1; D possibly corresponds to TRBD1 (6 bases). Germline lookup yields CDR1 SGHNT and CDR2 YENEEA. CDR3 length: 14 residues. Between the trimmed V and J ends, which lost 10 bases and 4 bases, there was a span of 19 bases.

This rearrangement joins TRBV5-6 to TRBJ2-7, with 9 bases lining up with TRBD1. V was pared by 4 bases and J by 4 bases, with 6 bases of the junction left unmatched. The CDR3 sequence is 14 residues long. Looked up from germline, CDR1 is SGHDT and CDR2 is YYEEEE. CDR3 coding DNA: TGTGCCAGCAGCGTAGGACAGGGGAGGTACGAGCAGTACTTC. It codes for CASSVGQGRYEQYF.

This clonotype was detected a few times. The chain has TRBV28 and TRBJ2-3; the match to TRBD1 covers 11 bases. V was pared by 7 bases and J by 0 bases, with 9 bases of the junction left unmatched. Germline V gene lookup returns CDR1 MDHEN and CDR2 SYDVKM. The CDR3 loop spans 17 amino acids. CDR3 region: CASNMDRGRISTDTQYF. CDR3 sequence (DNA): TGTGCCAGCAATATGGACAGGGGGCGAATAAGCACAGATACGCAGTATTTT. Combining the CDR3 with reference TRBV28 and TRBJ2-3 gives the whole variable domain DVKVTQSSRYLVKRTGEKVFLECVQDMDHENMFWYRQDPGLGLRLIYFSYDVKMKEKGDIPEGYSVSREKKERFSLILESASTNQTSMYLCASNMDRGRISTDTQYFGPGTRLTVL.

This chain links TRBV24-1 with TRBJ2-1; 8 bases line up with TRBD1. The germline V gene has CDR1 KGHDR and CDR2 SFDVKD. The V segment lost 4 bases and the J segment 3 bases; nucleotides outside the gene matches: 10. This CDR3 has 17 amino acids. The DNA of the CDR3 is TGTGCCACCAGTGACGGACAGGGCATGATAGACTACAATGAGCAGTTCTTC. It is translated as CATSDGQGMIDYNEQFF.

The chain has TRBV13 and TRBJ2-5; a possible D gene is TRBD2 (5 bases). Germline lookup yields CDR1 PRHDT and CDR2 FYEKMQ (reference sequence). V dropped 1 base and J dropped 7 bases, with 19 bases sitting between them. The length of the CDR3 is 16 residues. The CDR3 DNA is TGTGCCAGCAGCTTAGTCGGAGACCAATCAAGCGGGACCCAGTACTTC. It specifies CASSLVGDQSSGTQYF.

The chain recombines TRBV7-2 with TRBJ2-3; 15 bases agree with TRBD2. Germline CDR1 is SGHTA and CDR2 is FQGNSA. J gave up 3 bases and V 5 bases, and 6 bases lay outside the gene matches. The CDR3 runs to 17 residues. CDR3 coding DNA: TGTGCCAGCAGCCCCAGGACTAGCGGGAGGGGTACAGATACGCAGTATTTT. It encodes CASSPRTSGRGTDTQYF.

The gene calls are TRBV6-2 or TRBV6-3 and TRBJ1-5; D ambiguous. The V end lost 0 bases, the J end lost 2 bases, and 8 bases lay between the germline ends. The CDR3 is 15 residues long. Looked up from germline, CDR1 is MNHEY and CDR2 is SVGEGT. The CDR3 protein is CASSYSPWGNQPQHF. CDR3 sequence (DNA): TGTGCCAGCAGTTACTCCCCATGGGGCAATCAGCCCCAGCATTTT.

A few counts support this clonotype. This sequence joins TRBV20-1 and TRBJ2-2; D gene uncertain. With 6 bases removed from V and 7 bases from J, the gap between germline ends came to 9 bases. CDR1 and CDR2 (germline): DFQATT, SNEGSKA (reference sequence). This CDR3 is 11 amino acids long. CDR3 in amino acids: CSAEEHGELFF. CDR3 DNA sequence: TGCAGTGCCGAGGAACACGGGGAGCTGTTTTTT.

This clonotype was detected a few times. This rearrangement joins TRBV19 to TRBJ1-2, with D tentatively TRBD1 (5 bases). CDR1 LNHDA and CDR2 SQIVND come from the germline V gene (reference sequence). The CDR3 is 13 residues long. Trimming shortened V by 4 bases and J by 6 bases, and 12 bases separated the two germline ends. The chain's CDR3 is CASSRGPTDGYTF. CDR3 nucleotide sequence: TGTGCCAGTAGTAGGGGACCCACGGATGGCTACACCTTC. The whole variable domain, filled in from reference TRBV19 and TRBJ1-2, reads DGGITQSPKYLFRKEGQNVTLSCEQNLNHDAMYWYRQDPGQGLRLIYYSQIVNDFQKGDIAEGYSVSREKKESFPLTVTSAQKNPTAFYLCASSRGPTDGYTFGSGTRLTVV.

The chain recombines TRBV5-1 with TRBJ2-1; maybe TRBD1 (6 bases). The CDR3 contains 14 residues. Trimming stripped 6 bases from V and 6 bases from J, with 16 bases between. Germline values: CDR1 SGHRS, CDR2 YFSETQ. The CDR3 DNA reads as TGCGCCAGCATAAGAGACAGGACCATCAATGAGCAGTTCTTC. Protein sequence: CASIRDRTINEQFF.

The chain carries TRBV3-1 and TRBJ2-4; D is uncertain. The germline CDR1 and CDR2 sequences are LGHDT and YNNKEL (reference sequence). This CDR3 region has 15 residues. Trimming stripped 0 bases from V and 3 bases from J, with 9 bases between. The CDR3 loop reads CASSQDPGFKNIQYF. The CDR3 nucleotides read TGTGCCAGCAGCCAAGATCCGGGTTTCAAAAACATTCAGTACTTC.

This clonotype has a handful of counts. V usage is TRBV20-1 and J usage is TRBJ1-5; maybe TRBD1 (6 bases). CDR3 length: 14 amino acids. CDR1 DFQATT and CDR2 SNEGSKA come from the germline V gene (reference sequence). V lost 6 bases and J lost 2, with 14 bases in between. The DNA for the CDR3 is TGCAGTGCAAATCCAGGGGCGGGCAATCAGCCCCAGCATTTT. It specifies CSANPGAGNQPQHF.

This chain links TRBV7-9 with TRBJ2-7; 9 bases are shared with TRBD1. Per the germline V gene, CDR1 is SEHNR and CDR2 is FQNEAQ (reference sequence). J was trimmed by 3 bases and V by 4 bases; bases with no gene match: 10. The CDR3 covers 16 residues. This CDR3 reads CASSSSHGQGNYEQYF. CDR3 DNA sequence: TGTGCCAGCAGCTCTAGTCATGGACAGGGGAACTACGAGCAGTACTTC. Drawing the rest from reference TRBV7-9 and TRBJ2-7, the complete variable domain is DTGVSQNPRHKITKRGQNVTFRCDPISEHNRLYWYRQTLGQGPEFLTYFQNEAQLEKSRLLSDRFSAERPKGSFSTLEIQRTEQGDSAMYLCASSSSHGQGNYEQYFGPGTRLTVT.

The sample holds many counts of this clonotype. DNA for the CDR3: TGTGCCATCAGGCAGGGGGCAGGCGGGGATAACAATGAGCAGTTCTTC. It is translated as CAIRQGAGGDNNEQFF. The chain is built from TRBV10-3 and TRBJ2-1, with 8 bases aligning to TRBD1. The CDR3 covers 16 residues. After removal of 6 bases from V and 5 bases from J, the junction contained 12 bases not matched to a gene. Germline V CDR1 and CDR2: ENHRY, SYGVKD.

In its sample, this clonotype was seen a few times. This chain connects TRBV12-3 or TRBV12-4 to TRBJ1-1, with D perhaps matching TRBD1 (5 bases). V lost 6 bases and J 2 bases, leaving 16 bases between the germline ends. CDR3 length equals 15 residues. The CDR3 DNA is TGTGCCAGCAGCTTGGAGGGACGGATAAACACTGAAGCTTTCTTT. Its translation is CASSLEGRINTEAFF.

In its sample, this clonotype was seen once. In DNA, the CDR3 is TGTGCCAGCAGCTTAACCAGCGCCAGGCCCACAGATACGCAGTATTTT. Translation: CASSLTSARPTDTQYF. The chain is built from TRBV11-1 and TRBJ2-3; D is undetermined. The CDR3 totals 16 residues. V lost 2 bases to trimming and J lost 2 bases, with 14 bases between them. CDR1 and CDR2 from the germline V gene are SGHAT and FQDESV (reference sequence).

The V and J genes are TRBV29-1 and TRBJ1-5, with D possibly TRBD1 on 5 matching bases. The CDR3 has 14 residues. Trimming stripped 7 bases from V and 7 bases from J, with 20 bases between. In germline, CDR1 is SQVTM, CDR2 ANQGSEA. The CDR3 DNA reads as TGCAGCGCTCAGGACACGGACCCTGGGCAGCCCCAGCATTTT. Residues: CSAQDTDPGQPQHF.

This clonotype appeared a few times. The CDR3 DNA follows: TGTGCCAGCAGTCCTGGGTGGGGGTCCCCCTCTGGAAACACCATATATTTT. Translation: CASSPGWGSPSGNTIYF. V usage is TRBV27 and J usage is TRBJ1-3; possibly TRBD1 for D (5 bases). V was shortened by 5 bases and J by 0 bases, with 17 bases between the two germline ends. CDR1 is MNHEY and CDR2 is SMNVEV in the germline V gene (reference sequence). CDR3 length: 17 amino acids.

This clonotype was counted between two and nine times. The V and J genes are TRBV20-1 and TRBJ1-2, with TRBD1 as a possible D gene (5 bases). This CDR3 contains 11 residues. Trimming took 3 bases from V and 7 from J, leaving 9 bases between them. CDR1 and CDR2 from the germline V gene are DFQATT and SNEGSKA (reference sequence). The CDR3 spells CSASTGVGYTF. Here the CDR3 DNA reads TGCAGTGCTAGTACGGGGGTTGGCTACACCTTC.

This clonotype was detected many times. The CDR3 DNA is TGTGCCAGTGGGACCGTGATTGAGCAGTTCTTC. Encoded protein: CASGTVIEQFF. The rearrangement links TRBV12-3 or TRBV12-4 to TRBJ2-1, with D perhaps given as TRBD1 or TRBD2 (5 bases each). Deletions cut 9 bases from V and 9 bases from J, with 12 bases between. This CDR3 is built from 11 residues.

There are a few counts of this clonotype. This chain uses TRBV7-2 with TRBJ2-7; 12 positions agree with TRBD2. The CDR3 is made up of 16 amino acids. The germline CDR1 and CDR2 sequences are SGHTA and FQGNSA. J was trimmed by 3 bases and V by 5 bases; bases with no gene match: 8. CDR3 region: CASSPTSGRPNYEQYF. CDR3 coding DNA: TGTGCCAGCAGCCCAACTAGCGGGAGGCCTAACTACGAGCAGTACTTC. The full variable domain, completed using reference TRBV7-2 and TRBJ2-7, is GAGVSQSPSNKVTEKGKDVELRCDPISGHTALYWYRQSLGQGLEFLIYFQGNSAPDKSGLPSDRFSAERTGGSVSTLTIQRTQQEDSAVYLCASSPTSGRPNYEQYFGPGTRLTVT.